This T cell receptor beta chain was sequenced during a study of response to subunit inactivated influenza vaccine. Findings and limits, study-wide: It was the authors' suggestion that each seasonal influenza vaccination recruits few new T cells.

TCRdb reanalysed the RT-PCR reads using MiXCR and keeps one entry per CDR3 protein. The sample yields roughly 700,000 distinct CDR3 sequences, approximately 15% seen once. This clonotype has more than one count but fewer than ten. Its antigen is not identified. V lost 6 bases and J lost 5; bases outside the gene matches: 13. This CDR3 is 16 amino acids long. Per the germline V gene, CDR1 is DFQATT and CDR2 is SNEGSKA (reference sequence). The receptor's source is a man in his forties or fifties who received an inactivated influenza vaccine. The chain recombines TRBV20-1 with TRBJ2-5; 12 bases line up with TRBD2. The sequencing here drew on PBMCs from blood, taken approximately 15 days before vaccination. The CDR3 reads CSATISSGRAGETQYF. The CDR3 DNA is TGCAGTGCCACCATATCTAGCGGGAGGGCAGGGGAGACCCAGTACTTC.